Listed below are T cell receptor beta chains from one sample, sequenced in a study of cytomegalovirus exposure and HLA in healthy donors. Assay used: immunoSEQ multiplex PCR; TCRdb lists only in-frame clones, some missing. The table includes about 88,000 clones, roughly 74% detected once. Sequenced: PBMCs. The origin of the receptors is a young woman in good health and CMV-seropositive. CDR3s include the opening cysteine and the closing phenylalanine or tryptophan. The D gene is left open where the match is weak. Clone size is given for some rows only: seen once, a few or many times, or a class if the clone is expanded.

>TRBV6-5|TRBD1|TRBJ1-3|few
CASPDRGHGNTIYF
TGTGCCAGCCCGGACAGGGGGCATGGAAACACCATATATTTT
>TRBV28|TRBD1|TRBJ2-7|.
CASSTIGQGDVEQYF
TGTGCCAGCAGTACCATAGGACAGGGGGATGTCGAGCAGTACTTC
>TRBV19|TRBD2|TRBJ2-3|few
CASSPGLALTQYF
TGTGCCAGTAGTCCGGGACTAGCTTTGACGCAGTATTTT
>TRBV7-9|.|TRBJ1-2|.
CASSSAGVFYGYTF
TGTGCCAGCAGCTCCGCAGGGGTTTTCTATGGCTACACCTTC
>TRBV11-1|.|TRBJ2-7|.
CASSPRDSLHEQYF
TGTGCCAGCAGCCCCCGGGACTCTCTCCACGAGCAGTACTTC
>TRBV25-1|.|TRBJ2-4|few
CASSENRGAAKNIQYF
TGTGCCAGCAGTGAAAACCGGGGGGCGGCCAAAAACATTCAGTACTTC
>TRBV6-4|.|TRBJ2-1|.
CASSEESSYNEQFF
TGTGCCAGCAGTGAAGAGAGCTCCTACAATGAGCAGTTCTTC
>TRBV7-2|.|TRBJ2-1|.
CASSRLSQLAASSYNEQFF
TGTGCCAGCAGCCGATTATCACAACTAGCCGCGAGCTCCTACAATGAGCAGTTCTTC
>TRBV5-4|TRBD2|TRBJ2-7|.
CASSFGGGSYEQYF
TGTGCCAGCAGCTTCGGGGGGGGCTCCTACGAGCAGTACTTC
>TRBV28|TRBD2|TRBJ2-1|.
CASRAGAPYNEQFF
TGTGCCAGCAGGGCGGGAGCCCCTTACAATGAGCAGTTCTTC
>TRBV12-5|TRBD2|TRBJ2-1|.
CVSGGAYNEQFF
TGTGTCTCGGGGGGGGCTTACAATGAGCAGTTCTTC
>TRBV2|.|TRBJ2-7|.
CASTPTGGVNYEQYF
TGTGCCAGCACCCCCACAGGCGGCGTTAACTACGAGCAGTACTTC
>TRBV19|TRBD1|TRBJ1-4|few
CASSPPRQGREKLFF
TGTGCCAGTAGCCCTCCGCGACAGGGTCGGGAAAAACTGTTTTTT
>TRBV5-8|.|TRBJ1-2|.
CASSLSRYTF
TGTGCCAGCAGCTTGTCGAGGTACACCTTC
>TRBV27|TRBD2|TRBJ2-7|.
CASSLLAGGSNEQYF
TGTGCCAGCAGTTTGCTGGCGGGAGGCTCCAACGAGCAGTACTTC
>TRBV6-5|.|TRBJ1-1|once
CASSFGALNTEAFF
TGTGCCAGCAGTTTTGGGGCCCTGAACACTGAAGCTTTCTTT
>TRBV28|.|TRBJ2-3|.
CASQGRDTQYF
TGTGCCAGTCAGGGCCGGGATACGCAGTATTTT
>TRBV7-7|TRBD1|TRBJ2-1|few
CASSLGTGTSYNEQFF
TGTGCTAGCAGCTTGGGGACAGGGACATCCTACAATGAGCAGTTCTTC
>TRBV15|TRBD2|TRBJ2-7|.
CATSRDLGLAGYEQYF
TGTGCCACCAGCAGAGATCTTGGGCTAGCGGGCTACGAGCAGTACTTC
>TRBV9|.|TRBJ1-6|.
CASSPQGFDNSPLHF
TGTGCCAGCAGCCCACAGGGATTCGATAATTCACCCCTCCACTTT
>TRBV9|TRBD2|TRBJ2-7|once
CASSVAGGNSEQYF
TGTGCCAGCAGCGTAGCGGGGGGGAACAGCGAGCAGTACTTC
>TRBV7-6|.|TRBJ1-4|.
CASSPTLAETDEKLFF
TGTGCCAGCAGCCCCACTCTAGCAGAAACAGATGAAAAACTGTTTTTT
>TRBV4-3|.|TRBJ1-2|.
CASSQERTGPGYTF
TGCGCCAGCAGCCAAGAACGTACAGGACCTGGCTACACCTTC
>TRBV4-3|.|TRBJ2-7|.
CASSQGQGSYEQYF
TGCGCCAGCAGCCAAGGCCAGGGGTCATACGAGCAGTACTTC
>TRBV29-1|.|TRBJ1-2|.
CSVEDLQFKGYTF
TGCAGCGTTGAAGATCTTCAGTTTAAGGGCTACACCTTC
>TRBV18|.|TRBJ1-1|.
CASSRGKNEAFF
TGTGCCAGCTCAAGGGGTAAGAATGAAGCTTTCTTT